This T cell receptor (beta chain) was identified during a study of vaccination and CD4 T cells after COVID-19. Across the study: Each person enrolled got two BNT162b2 or mRNA-1273 vaccine doses. From HCoV-229E, HCoV-OC43, HCoV-NL63 and SARS-CoV-2, overlapping spike peptides were used to stimulate the cells.

The germline gives CDR1 SGHTA, CDR2 FQGNSA. The CDR3 length is 14 residues. The V segment lost 1 base and the J segment 6 bases; nucleotides outside the gene matches: 1. The Oncomine TCR Beta short-read assay was applied to DNA of cultured CD4+ T cells. Extraction of genomic DNA was performed on cultured CD4+ T cells. A single record per CDR3 protein comes from TCRdb applying MiXCR to the PCR reads. This sample has tens of thousands of distinct CDR3 sequences, with about 60% found just once. Treatment indicated: roughly nine-day PBMC culture with coronavirus spike peptide pools or control peptides (ViraFEST assay). With peptide pools, ViraFEST first expanded antigen-specific T cells and afterwards sequenced their TCRs. This clonotype showed up just a few times. No antigen is known for it.

This sequence joins TRBV7-2 and TRBJ2-1; 9 bases agree with TRBD2. This clonotype was sampled from a human donor who had recovered from COVID-19. Sequencing was performed on CD4+ T cells from blood, cultured in vitro. Written as DNA, the CDR3 is TGTGCCAGCAGCTTAGGGACTAGCGCCAATGAGCAGTTCTTC. Protein: CASSLGTSANEQFF. The full variable domain, with the rest looked up from reference TRBV7-2 and TRBJ2-1, is GAGVSQSPSNKVTEKGKDVELRCDPISGHTALYWYRQSLGQGLEFLIYFQGNSAPDKSGLPSDRFSAERTGGSVSTLTIQRTQQEDSAVYLCASSLGTSANEQFFGPGTRLTVL.